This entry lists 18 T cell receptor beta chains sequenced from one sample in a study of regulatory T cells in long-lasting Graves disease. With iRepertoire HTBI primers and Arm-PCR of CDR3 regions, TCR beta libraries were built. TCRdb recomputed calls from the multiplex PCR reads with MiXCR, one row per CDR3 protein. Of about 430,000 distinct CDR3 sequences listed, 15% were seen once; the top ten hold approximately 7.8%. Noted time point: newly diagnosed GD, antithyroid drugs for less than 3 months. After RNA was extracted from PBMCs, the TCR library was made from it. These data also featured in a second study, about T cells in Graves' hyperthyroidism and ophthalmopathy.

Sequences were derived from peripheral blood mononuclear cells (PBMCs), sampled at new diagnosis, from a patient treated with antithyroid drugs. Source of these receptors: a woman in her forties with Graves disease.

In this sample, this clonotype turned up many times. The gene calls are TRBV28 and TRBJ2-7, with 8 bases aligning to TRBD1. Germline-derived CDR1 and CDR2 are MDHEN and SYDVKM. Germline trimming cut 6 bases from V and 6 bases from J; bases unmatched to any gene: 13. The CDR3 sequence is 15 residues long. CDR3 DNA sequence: TGTGCCAGCAGCCCACGGACAGGGTGGTCTTCCGAGCAGTACTTC. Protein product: CASSPRTGWSSEQYF.

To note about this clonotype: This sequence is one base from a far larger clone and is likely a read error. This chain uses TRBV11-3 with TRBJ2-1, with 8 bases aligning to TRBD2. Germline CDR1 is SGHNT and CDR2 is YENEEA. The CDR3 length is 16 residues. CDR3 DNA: TGTGCCAGCAGCTCCACTAGCGGCGGAGGTCGGATTGAGCAGTCCTTC. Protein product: CASSSTSGGGRIEQSF.

The CDR3 DNA sequence: TGTGCCAGCAGTTTAATTGGCGGGAGGGTGGCTGAGCAGTTCTTC. This gives the protein CASSLIGGRVAEQFF. The gene calls are TRBV28 and TRBJ2-1; 9 bases map to TRBD2. Losses at the gene ends were 2 bases for V and 9 bases for J; bases not matched to a gene: 8. The CDR3 runs 15 residues. The germline V gene has CDR1 MDHEN and CDR2 SYDVKM.

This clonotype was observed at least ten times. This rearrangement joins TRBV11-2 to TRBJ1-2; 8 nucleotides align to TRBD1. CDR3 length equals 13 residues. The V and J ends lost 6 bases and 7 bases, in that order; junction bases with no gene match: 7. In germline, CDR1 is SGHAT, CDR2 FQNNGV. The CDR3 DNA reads TGTGCCAGCAGTAGAGGACAGGGTGGTGGCTACACCTTC. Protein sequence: CASSRGQGGGYTF.

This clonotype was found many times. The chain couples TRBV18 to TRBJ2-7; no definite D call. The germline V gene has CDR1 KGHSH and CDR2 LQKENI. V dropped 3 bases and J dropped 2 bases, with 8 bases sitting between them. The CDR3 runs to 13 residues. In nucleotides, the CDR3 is TGTGCCAGCTCACCGGTACAAACCTACGAGCAGTACTTC. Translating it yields CASSPVQTYEQYF.

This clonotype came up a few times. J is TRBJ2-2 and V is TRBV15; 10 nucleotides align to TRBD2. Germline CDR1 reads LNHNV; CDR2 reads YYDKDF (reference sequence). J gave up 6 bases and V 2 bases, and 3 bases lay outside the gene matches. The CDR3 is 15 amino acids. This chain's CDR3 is CATSRSGGGAGELFF. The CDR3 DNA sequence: TGTGCCACCAGCAGAAGCGGGGGGGGGGCCGGGGAGCTGTTTTTT.

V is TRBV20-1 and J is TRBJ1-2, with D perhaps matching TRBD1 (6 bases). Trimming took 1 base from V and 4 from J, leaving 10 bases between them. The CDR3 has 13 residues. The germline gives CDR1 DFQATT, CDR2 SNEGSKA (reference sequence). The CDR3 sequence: CSARGDIRYGYTF. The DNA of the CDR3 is TGCAGTGCTAGAGGGGACATCCGCTATGGCTACACCTTC.

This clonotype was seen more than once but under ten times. This CDR3 reads CASAAPGDYGYTF. The CDR3 DNA reads as TGTGCCAGCGCCGCACCGGGGGACTATGGCTACACCTTC. This chain connects TRBV28 to TRBJ1-2; the D gene is possibly TRBD1 (5 bases). This CDR3 contains 13 residues. Germline CDR1 and CDR2: MDHEN and SYDVKM. V gave up 8 bases and J gave up 3 bases, with 13 bases separating them.

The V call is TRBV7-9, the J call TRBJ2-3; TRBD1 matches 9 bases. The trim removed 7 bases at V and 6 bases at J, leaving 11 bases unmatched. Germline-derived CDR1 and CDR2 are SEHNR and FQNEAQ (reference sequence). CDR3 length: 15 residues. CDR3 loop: CASTLPGQGADTQYF. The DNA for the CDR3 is TGTGCCAGCACCCTACCGGGACAGGGAGCCGATACGCAGTATTTT.

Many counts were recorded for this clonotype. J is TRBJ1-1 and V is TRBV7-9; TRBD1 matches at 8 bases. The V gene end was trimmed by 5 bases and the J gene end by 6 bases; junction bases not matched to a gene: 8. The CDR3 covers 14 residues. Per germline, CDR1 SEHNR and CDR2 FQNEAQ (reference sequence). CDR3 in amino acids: CASSVTGGRAEAFF. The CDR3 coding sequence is TGTGCCAGCAGCGTTACAGGGGGTAGGGCTGAAGCTTTCTTT.

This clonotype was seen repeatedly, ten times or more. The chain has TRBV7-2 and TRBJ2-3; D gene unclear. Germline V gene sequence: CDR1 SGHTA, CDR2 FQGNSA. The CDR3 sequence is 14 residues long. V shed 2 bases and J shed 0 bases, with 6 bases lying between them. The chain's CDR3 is CASSLSFSTDTQYF. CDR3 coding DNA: TGTGCCAGCAGCTTAAGCTTCAGCACAGATACGCAGTATTTT.

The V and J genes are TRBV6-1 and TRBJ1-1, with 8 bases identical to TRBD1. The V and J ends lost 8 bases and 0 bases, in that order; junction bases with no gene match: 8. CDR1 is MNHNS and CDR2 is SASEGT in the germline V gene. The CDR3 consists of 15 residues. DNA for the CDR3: TGTGCCAGCGGTGTGGCAGGGGGCATGAACACTGAAGCTTTCTTT. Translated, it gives CASGVAGGMNTEAFF.

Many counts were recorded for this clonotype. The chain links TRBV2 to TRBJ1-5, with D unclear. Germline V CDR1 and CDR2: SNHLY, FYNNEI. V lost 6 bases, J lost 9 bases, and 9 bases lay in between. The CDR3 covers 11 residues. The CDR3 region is CASRLWGPQHF. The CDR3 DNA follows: TGTGCCAGCAGGCTTTGGGGGCCCCAGCATTTT.

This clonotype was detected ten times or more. CDR3 sequence reads: CAISSGQNNEQFF. DNA for the CDR3: TGTGCCATCAGCTCGGGACAGAACAATGAGCAGTTCTTC. This sequence joins TRBV10-3 and TRBJ2-1; 7 bases map to TRBD1. V shed 6 bases, J shed 5 bases, and the junction held 4 bases outside the gene matches. The CDR3 loop spans 13 amino acids. The V gene's germline CDR1 is ENHRY and CDR2 SYGVKD.

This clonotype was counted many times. The CDR3 sequence is CASSGTGGLVYNEQFF. CDR3 sequence (DNA): TGTGCCAGCAGTGGGACCGGGGGACTAGTATACAATGAGCAGTTCTTC. This chain uses TRBV2 with TRBJ2-1; 8 bases agree with TRBD2. This CDR3 has 16 residues. V lost 4 bases to trimming and J lost 4 bases; unmatched junction nucleotides: 9. Germline loops: CDR1 SNHLY, CDR2 FYNNEI.

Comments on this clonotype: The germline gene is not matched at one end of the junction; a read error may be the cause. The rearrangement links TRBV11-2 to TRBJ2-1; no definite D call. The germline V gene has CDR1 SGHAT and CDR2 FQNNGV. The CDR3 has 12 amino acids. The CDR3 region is CANSAGGNEQFF. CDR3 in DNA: TGTGCCAACAGCGCCGGTGGGAATGAGCAGTTCTTC.

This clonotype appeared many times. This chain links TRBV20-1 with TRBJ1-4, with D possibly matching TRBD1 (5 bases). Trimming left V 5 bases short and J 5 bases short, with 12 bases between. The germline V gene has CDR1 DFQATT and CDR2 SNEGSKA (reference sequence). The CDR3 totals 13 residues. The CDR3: CSALTDGNEKLFF. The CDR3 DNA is TGCAGTGCTTTGACAGACGGAAATGAAAAACTGTTTTTT.

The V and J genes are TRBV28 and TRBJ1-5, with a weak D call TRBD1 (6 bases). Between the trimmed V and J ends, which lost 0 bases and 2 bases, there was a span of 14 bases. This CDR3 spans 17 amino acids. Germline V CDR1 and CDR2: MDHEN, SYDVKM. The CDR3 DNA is TGTGCCAGCAGTTTATGGGGGGGGGCGGAAGGCAATCAGCCCCAGCATTTT. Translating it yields CASSLWGGAEGNQPQHF.